This passage covers 5 T cell receptor beta chains from one sample sequenced in a study of T cells in Graves' hyperthyroidism and ophthalmopathy. Authors of the study amplified TCR beta CDR3 regions from RNA transcripts. TCR CDR3 underwent first-round RT-PCR with the HTBI primer set. In TCRdb, the multiplex PCR reads were re-called with MiXCR into one record per CDR3 protein. The sample includes a few hundred thousand distinct CDR3 sequences, roughly 15% of them seen just once. Sequencing was performed on blood. The receptors come from a woman in her thirties or forties with Graves' hyperthyroidism.

The J gene is TRBJ2-2, the V gene TRBV5-4, with 7 positions matching TRBD2. V shed 4 bases and J 4 bases; nucleotides not matched to a gene: 10. From germline, CDR1 is SGHNT and CDR2 YYREEE (reference sequence). There are 16 residues in the CDR3. As DNA, the CDR3 is TGTGCCAGCAGCCTGGGACTAACGGGAAGCACCGGGGAGCTGTTTTTT. This gives the protein CASSLGLTGSTGELFF.

The table lists this clonotype with a few counts. The chain couples TRBV2 to TRBJ1-1; D is undetermined. The CDR3 has 12 amino acids. Between the trimmed V and J ends, which lost 4 bases and 7 bases, there was a span of 10 bases. Germline lookup yields CDR1 SNHLY and CDR2 FYNNEI. CDR3 amino acids: CASSAGIGEAFF. The CDR3 DNA is TGTGCCAGCAGTGCGGGGATTGGTGAAGCTTTCTTT.

This clonotype appeared many times. The chain employs TRBV5-4 and TRBJ2-7, with a possible D match to TRBD1 (6 bases). V was cut by 4 bases and J by 6 bases, with 17 bases left in between. This CDR3 has 14 residues. Germline values: CDR1 SGHNT, CDR2 YYREEE (reference sequence). CDR3 bases: TGTGCCAGCAGCGAACCCACAGGGTTGAGCGAGCAGTACTTC. Amino acids: CASSEPTGLSEQYF.

V usage is TRBV5-5 and J usage is TRBJ2-5; maybe TRBD2 (6 bases). Germline values: CDR1 SGHKS, CDR2 YYEKEE (reference sequence). V gave up 2 bases and J gave up 0 bases, with 20 bases separating them. This CDR3 is 18 amino acids long. CDR3 amino acids: CASSFTGTLPRDQETQYF. CDR3 in DNA: TGTGCCAGCAGCTTCACCGGGACTCTTCCTCGGGACCAAGAGACCCAGTACTTC. The entire variable domain, with the rest obtained from reference TRBV5-5 and TRBJ2-5, is as follows: DAGVTQSPTHLIKTRGQQVTLRCSPISGHKSVSWYQQVLGQGPQFIFQYYEKEERGRGNFPDRFSARQFPNYSSELNVNALLLGDSALYLCASSFTGTLPRDQETQYFGPGTRLLVL.

The chain employs TRBV4-1 and TRBJ1-6; D is ambiguous. The CDR3 consists of 15 residues. The germline V gene has CDR1 MGHRA and CDR2 YSYEKL. V lost 7 bases and J lost 1, with 11 bases in between. This CDR3 reads CASTTLGSYNSPLHF. The CDR3 coding sequence is TGCGCCAGCACCACACTTGGGTCCTATAATTCACCCCTCCACTTT.